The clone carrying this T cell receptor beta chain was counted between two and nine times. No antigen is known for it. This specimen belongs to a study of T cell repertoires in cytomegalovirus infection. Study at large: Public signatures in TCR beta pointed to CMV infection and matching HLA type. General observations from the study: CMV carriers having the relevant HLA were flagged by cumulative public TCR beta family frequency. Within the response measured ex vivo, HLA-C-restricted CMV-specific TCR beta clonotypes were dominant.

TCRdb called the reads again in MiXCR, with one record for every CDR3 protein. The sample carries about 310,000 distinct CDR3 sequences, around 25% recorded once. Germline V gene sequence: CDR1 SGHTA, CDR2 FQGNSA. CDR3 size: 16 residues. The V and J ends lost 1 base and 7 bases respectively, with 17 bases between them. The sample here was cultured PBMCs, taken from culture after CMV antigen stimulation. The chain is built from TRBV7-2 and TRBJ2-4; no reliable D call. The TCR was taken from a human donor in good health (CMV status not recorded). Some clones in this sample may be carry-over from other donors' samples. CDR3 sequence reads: CASSLELGASLNIQYF. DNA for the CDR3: TGTGCCAGCAGCTTAGAGCTTGGTGCTAGTTTGAACATTCAGTACTTC.